This TCR beta chain is from a study of cytomegalovirus exposure and HLA in healthy donors. Findings and caveats of the study: It was about 180 TCR beta chains that were listed as cytomegalovirus-associated.

V gave up 3 bases and J gave up 0 bases, with 16 bases separating them. From germline, CDR1 is SGDLS and CDR2 YYNGEE. This CDR3 comprises 16 residues. Points on this clone: Antigen: not known.

Profiling relied on immunoSEQ multiplex PCR, and the TCRdb table lists in-frame clones only, not all of them. The top ten hold approximately 7% of the sample, which has 150,000 to 200,000 clones, approximately 80% seen once. The sample comprised PBMCs. The chain joins TRBV9 to TRBJ2-7; the D gene is possibly TRBD1 (5 bases). The sequence was obtained from a young man in good health and CMV-seropositive. This chain's CDR3 is CASSDREETVSYEQYF. The CDR3 DNA follows: TGTGCCAGCAGCGATAGAGAGGAGACAGTCTCCTACGAGCAGTACTTC.